This entry concerns a single TCR beta chain. Its antigen is unknown. Losses at the gene ends were 6 bases for V and 3 bases for J; bases not matched to a gene: 11. Germline assignment: CDR1 MDHEN and CDR2 SYDVKM. This CDR3 has 15 residues. The sample comes from a study of cytomegalovirus exposure and HLA in healthy donors. In the study overall: Out of 398 genotyped donors, roughly 83% belonged to the Caucasian-associated ancestry cluster.

PCR involved 60 Vbeta and 13 Jbeta primers. Produced via immunoSEQ multiplex PCR; TCRdb's table is partial and in-frame only. The sample lists about 160,000 clones, around 60% occurring once. Points from the study as a whole: Most of the TCR beta V segments (in an earlier analysis) were productive either about 90% or about 30% of the time. A later analysis found most CMV-associated TCR beta chains apparently HLA-restricted.

The sequencing input was PBMCs. This TCR was sampled from a woman aged 60-75 years in good health and CMV-seropositive. This rearrangement joins TRBV28 to TRBJ2-7; TRBD2 matches at 7 bases. CDR3 DNA sequence: TGTGCCAGCAGCGCCGGGGCTAGCGGATTCTACGAGCAGTACTTC. This gives the protein CASSAGASGFYEQYF.